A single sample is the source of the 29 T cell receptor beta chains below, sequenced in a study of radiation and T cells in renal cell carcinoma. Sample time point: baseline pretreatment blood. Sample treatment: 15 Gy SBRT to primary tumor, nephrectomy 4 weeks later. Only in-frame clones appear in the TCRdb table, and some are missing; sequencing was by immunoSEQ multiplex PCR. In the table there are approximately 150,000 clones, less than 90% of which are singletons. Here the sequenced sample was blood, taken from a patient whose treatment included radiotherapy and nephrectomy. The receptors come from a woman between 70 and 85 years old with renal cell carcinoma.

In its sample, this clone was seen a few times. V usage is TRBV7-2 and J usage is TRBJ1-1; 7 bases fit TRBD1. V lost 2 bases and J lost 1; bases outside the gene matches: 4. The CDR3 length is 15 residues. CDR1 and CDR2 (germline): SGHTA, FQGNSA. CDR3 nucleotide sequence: TGTGCCAGCAGCTTAAAGGGGGCCGGGAACACTGAAGCTTTCTTT. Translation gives CASSLKGAGNTEAFF.

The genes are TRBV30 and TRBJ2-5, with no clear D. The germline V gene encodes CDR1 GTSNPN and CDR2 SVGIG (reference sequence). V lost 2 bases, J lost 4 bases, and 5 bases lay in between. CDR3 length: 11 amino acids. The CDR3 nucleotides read TGTGCCTGGAGTCCTCTAGAGACCCAGTACTTC. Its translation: CAWSPLETQYF.

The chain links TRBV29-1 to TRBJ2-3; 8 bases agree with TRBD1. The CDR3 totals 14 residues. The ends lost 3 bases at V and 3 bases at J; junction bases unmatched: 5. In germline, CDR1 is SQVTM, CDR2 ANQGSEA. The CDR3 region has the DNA TGCAGCGTTGACCAGGGGGCCTTTACAGATACGCAGTATTTT. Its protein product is CSVDQGAFTDTQYF.

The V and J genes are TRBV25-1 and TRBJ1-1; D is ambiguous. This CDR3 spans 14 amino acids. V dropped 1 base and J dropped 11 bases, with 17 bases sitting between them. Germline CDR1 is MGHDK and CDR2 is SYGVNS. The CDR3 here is CASSESSYGGLAFF. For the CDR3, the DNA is TGTGCCAGCAGTGAATCTTCCTACGGAGGATTGGCTTTCTTT.

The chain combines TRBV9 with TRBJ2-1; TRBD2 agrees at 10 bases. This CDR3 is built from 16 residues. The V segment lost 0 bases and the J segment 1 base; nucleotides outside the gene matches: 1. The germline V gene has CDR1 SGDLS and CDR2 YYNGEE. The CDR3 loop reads CASSVGLAGSYNEQFF. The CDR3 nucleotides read TGTGCCAGCAGCGTAGGACTAGCGGGTTCCTACAATGAGCAGTTCTTC.

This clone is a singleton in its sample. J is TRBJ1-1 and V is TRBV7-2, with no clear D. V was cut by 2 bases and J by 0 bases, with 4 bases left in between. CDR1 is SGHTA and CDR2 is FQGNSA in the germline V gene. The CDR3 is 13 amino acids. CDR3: CASSLLVNTEAFF. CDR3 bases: TGTGCCAGCAGCTTACTGGTGAACACTGAAGCTTTCTTT.

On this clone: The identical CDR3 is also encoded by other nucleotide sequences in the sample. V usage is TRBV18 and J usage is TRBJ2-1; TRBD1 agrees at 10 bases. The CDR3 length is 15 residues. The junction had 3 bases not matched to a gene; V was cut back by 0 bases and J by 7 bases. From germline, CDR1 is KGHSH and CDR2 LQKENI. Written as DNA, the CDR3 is TGTGCCAGCTCACCACCGGGACAGGGGAAGAATGAGCAGTTCTTC. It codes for CASSPPGQGKNEQFF.

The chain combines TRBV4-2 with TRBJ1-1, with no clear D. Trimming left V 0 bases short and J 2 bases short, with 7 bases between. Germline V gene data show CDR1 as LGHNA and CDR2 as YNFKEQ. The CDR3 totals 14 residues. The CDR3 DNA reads TGTGCCAGCAGCCAAGACCCAGTCAACACTGAAGCTTTCTTT. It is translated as CASSQDPVNTEAFF.

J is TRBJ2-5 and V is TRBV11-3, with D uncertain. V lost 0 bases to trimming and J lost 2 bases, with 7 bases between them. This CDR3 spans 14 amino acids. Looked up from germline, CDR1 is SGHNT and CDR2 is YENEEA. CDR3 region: CASSLDYYQETQYF. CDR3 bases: TGTGCCAGCAGCTTAGACTATTATCAAGAGACCCAGTACTTC.

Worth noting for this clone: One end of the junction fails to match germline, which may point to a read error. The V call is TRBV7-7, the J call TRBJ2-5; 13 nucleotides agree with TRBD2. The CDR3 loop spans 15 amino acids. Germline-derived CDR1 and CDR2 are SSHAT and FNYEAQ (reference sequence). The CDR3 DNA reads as TGTGCTAGCAGCTTTGGGACTAGCGGGGCAGAGACCCAGTACTTC. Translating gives CASSFGTSGAETQYF.

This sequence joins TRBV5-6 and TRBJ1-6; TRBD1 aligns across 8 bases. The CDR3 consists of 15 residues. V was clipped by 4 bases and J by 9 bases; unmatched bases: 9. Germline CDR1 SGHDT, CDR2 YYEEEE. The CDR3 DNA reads TGTGCCAGCAGCAGGACCGGGACAGGATCTTCACCCCTCCACTTT. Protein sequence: CASSRTGTGSSPLHF.

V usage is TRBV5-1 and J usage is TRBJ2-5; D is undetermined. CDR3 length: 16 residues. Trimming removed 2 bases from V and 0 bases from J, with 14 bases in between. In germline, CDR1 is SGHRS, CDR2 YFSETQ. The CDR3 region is CASSFGAVAYQETQYF. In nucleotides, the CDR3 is TGCGCCAGCAGCTTCGGCGCGGTGGCGTACCAAGAGACCCAGTACTTC.

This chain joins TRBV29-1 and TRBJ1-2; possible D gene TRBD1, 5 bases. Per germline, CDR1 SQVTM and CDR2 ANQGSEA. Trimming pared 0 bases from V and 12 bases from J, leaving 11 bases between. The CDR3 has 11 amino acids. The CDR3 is CSVEDLGLDTF. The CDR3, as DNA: TGCAGCGTTGAAGATTTGGGGCTCGACACCTTC.

The CDR3 region has the DNA TGTGCCAGCAGCTTAACGTCCTCCTATAATTCACCCCTCCACTTT. Translating it yields CASSLTSSYNSPLHF. This rearrangement joins TRBV7-6 to TRBJ1-6, with D uncertain. V was clipped by 2 bases and J by 0 bases, with 5 bases between them. The length of the CDR3 is 15 residues. Germline CDR1 and CDR2: SGHVS and FNYEAQ.

CDR3 in amino acids: CASTQSPGRQDEQYF. For the CDR3, the DNA is TGTGCCAGCACCCAATCCCCCGGGCGTCAAGACGAGCAGTACTTC. The genes are TRBV5-4 and TRBJ2-7, with D unresolved. Per germline, CDR1 SGHNT and CDR2 YYREEE (reference sequence). The CDR3 sequence is 15 residues long. Trimming shortened V by 6 bases and J by 5 bases, and 21 bases separated the two germline ends.

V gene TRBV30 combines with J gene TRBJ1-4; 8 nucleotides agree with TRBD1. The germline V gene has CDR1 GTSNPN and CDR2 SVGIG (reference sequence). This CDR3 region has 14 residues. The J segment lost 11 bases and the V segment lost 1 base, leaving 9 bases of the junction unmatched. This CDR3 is CAWSALRTGMKLFF. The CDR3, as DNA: TGTGCCTGGAGTGCTCTTCGGACAGGGATGAAACTGTTTTTT.

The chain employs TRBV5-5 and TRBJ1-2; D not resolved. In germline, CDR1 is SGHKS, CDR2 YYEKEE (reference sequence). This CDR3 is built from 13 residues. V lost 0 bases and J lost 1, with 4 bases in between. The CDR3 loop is CASSLADNYGYTF. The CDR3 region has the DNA TGTGCCAGCAGCTTGGCGGATAACTATGGCTACACCTTC.

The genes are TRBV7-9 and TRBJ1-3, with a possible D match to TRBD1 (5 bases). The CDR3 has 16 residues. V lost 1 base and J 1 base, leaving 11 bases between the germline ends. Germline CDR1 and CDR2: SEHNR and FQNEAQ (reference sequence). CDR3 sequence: CASSLDLRDSGNTIYF. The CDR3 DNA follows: TGTGCCAGCAGCTTAGACCTCAGGGATTCTGGAAACACCATATATTTT.

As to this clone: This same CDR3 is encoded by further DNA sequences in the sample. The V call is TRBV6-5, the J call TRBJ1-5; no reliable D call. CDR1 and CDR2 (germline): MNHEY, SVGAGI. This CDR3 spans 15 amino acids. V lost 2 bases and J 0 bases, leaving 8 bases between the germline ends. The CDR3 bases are TGTGCCAGCAGTTACGGACGGAATAGCAATCAGCCCCAGCATTTT. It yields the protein CASSYGRNSNQPQHF.

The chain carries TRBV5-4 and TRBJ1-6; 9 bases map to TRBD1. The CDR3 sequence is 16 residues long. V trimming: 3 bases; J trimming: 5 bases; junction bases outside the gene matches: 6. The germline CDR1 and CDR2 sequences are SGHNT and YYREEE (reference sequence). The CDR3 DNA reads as TGTGCCAGCAGCTCCCCTAGGACAGGGGATAATTCACCCCTCCACTTT. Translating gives CASSSPRTGDNSPLHF.

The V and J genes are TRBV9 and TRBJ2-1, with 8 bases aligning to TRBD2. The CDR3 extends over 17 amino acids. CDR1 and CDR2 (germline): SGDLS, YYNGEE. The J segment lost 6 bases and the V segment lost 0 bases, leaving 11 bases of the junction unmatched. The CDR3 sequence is CASSVDPAGLVVNEQFF. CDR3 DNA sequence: TGTGCCAGCAGCGTAGACCCCGCGGGACTAGTGGTCAATGAGCAGTTCTTC.

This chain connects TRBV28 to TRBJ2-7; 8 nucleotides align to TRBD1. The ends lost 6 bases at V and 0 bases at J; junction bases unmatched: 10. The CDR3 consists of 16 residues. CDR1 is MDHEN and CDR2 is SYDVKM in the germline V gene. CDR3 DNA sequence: TGTGCCAGCAGCAACACCCGGACAGGGTACTCCTACGAGCAGTACTTC. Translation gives CASSNTRTGYSYEQYF.

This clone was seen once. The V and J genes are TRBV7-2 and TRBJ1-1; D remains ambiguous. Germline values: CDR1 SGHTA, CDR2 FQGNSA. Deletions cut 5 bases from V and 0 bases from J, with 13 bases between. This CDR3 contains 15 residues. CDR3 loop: CASSGSRALNTEAFF. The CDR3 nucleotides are TGTGCCAGCAGCGGATCCCGGGCCTTGAACACTGAAGCTTTCTTT.

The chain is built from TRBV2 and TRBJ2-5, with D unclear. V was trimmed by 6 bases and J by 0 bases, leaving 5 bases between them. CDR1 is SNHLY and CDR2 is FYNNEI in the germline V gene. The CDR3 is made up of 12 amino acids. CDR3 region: CASRVYQETQYF. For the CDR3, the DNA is TGTGCCAGCAGGGTGTACCAAGAGACCCAGTACTTC.

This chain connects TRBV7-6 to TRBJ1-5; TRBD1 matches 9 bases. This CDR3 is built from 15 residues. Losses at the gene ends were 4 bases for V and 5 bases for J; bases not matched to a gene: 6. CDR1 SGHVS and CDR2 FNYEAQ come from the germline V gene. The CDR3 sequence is CASSSGTGRYQPQHF. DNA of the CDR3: TGTGCCAGCAGCTCCGGGACAGGGCGTTATCAGCCCCAGCATTTT.

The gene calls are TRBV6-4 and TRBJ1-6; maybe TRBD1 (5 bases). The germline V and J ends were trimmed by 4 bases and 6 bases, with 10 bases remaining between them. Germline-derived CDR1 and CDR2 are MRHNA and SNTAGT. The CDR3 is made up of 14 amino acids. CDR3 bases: TGTGCCAGCAGTGCGACAGTCCTTAATTCACCCCTCCACTTT. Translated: CASSATVLNSPLHF.

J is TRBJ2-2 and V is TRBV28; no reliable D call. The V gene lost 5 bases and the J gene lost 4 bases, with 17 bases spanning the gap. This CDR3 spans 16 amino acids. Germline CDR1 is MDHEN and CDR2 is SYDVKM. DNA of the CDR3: TGTGCCAGCAGTCCTCCACAAGGAACAACCACCGGGGAGCTGTTTTTT. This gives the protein CASSPPQGTTTGELFF. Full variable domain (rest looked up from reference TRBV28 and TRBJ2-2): DVKVTQSSRYLVKRTGEKVFLECVQDMDHENMFWYRQDPGLGLRLIYFSYDVKMKEKGDIPEGYSVSREKKERFSLILESASTNQTSMYLCASSPPQGTTTGELFFGEGSRLTVL.

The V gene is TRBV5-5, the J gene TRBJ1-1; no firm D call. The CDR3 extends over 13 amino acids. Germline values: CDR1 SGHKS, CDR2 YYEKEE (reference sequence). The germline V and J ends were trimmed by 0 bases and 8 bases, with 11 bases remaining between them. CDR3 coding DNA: TGTGCCAGCAGCTTGGTCGGTGCCCAGGAAGCTTTCTTT. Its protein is CASSLVGAQEAFF.

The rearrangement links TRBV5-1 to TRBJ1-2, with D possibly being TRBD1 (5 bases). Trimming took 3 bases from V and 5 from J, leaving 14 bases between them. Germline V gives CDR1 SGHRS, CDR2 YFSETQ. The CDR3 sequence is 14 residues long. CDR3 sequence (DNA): TGCGCCAGCAGCTCGGGACCGGGAGCTTATGGCTACACCTTC. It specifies CASSSGPGAYGYTF.